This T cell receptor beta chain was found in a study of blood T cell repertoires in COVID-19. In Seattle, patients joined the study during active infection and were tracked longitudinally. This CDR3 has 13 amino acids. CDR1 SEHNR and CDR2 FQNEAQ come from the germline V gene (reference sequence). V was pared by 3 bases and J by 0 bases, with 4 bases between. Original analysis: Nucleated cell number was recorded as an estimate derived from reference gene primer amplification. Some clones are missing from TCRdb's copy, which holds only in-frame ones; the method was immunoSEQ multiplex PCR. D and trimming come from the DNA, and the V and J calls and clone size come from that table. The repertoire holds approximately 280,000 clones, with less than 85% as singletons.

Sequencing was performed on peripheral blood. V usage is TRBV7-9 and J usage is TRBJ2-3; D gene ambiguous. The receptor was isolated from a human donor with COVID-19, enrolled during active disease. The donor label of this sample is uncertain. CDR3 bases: TGTGCCAGCAGCTTCCTTAGCACAGATACGCAGTATTTT. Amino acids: CASSFLSTDTQYF.